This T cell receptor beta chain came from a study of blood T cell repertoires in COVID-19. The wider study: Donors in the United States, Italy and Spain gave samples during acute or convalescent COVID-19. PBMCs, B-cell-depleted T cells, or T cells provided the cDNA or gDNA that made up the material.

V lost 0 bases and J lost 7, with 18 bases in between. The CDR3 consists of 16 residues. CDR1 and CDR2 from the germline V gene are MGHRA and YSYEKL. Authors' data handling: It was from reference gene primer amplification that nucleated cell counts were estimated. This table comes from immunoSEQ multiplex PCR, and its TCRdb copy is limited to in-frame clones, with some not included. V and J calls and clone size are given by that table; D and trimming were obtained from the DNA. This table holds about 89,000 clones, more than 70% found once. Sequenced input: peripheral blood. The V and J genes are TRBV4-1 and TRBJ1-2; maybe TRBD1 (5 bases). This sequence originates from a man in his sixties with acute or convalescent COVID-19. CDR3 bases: TGCGCCAGCAGCCAAGATTCGGTCGGCAGGGTGGCTGGCTACACCTTC. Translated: CASSQDSVGRVAGYTF.